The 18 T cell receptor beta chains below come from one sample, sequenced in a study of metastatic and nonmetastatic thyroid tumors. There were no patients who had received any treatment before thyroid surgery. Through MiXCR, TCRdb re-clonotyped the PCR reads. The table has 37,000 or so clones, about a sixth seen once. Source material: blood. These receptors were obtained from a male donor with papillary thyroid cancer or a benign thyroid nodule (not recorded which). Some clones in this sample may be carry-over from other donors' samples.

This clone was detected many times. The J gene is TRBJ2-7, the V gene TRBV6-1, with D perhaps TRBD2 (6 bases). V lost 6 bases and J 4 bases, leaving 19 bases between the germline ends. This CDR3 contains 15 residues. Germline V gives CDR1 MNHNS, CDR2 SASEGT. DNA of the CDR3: TGTGCCAGCAGCCCCCCCACCGGGAGAGGGTACGAGCAGTACTTC. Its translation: CASSPPTGRGYEQYF.

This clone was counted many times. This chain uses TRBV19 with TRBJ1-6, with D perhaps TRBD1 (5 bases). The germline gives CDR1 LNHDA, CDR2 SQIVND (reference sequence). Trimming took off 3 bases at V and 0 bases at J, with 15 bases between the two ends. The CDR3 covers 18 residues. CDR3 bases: TGTGCCAGTAGTATTGGAGTACAGGAAAGCTCCTATAATTCACCCCTCCACTTT. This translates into CASSIGVQESSYNSPLHF.

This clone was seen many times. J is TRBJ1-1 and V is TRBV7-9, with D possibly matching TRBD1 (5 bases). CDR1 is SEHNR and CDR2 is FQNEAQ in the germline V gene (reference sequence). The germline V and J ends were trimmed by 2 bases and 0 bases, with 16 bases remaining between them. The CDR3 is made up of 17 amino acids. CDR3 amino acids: CASSLLGGREVNTEAFF. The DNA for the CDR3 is TGTGCCAGCAGCTTATTGGGGGGGAGGGAGGTGAACACTGAAGCTTTCTTT. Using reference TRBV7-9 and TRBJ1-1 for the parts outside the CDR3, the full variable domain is DTGVSQNPRHKITKRGQNVTFRCDPISEHNRLYWYRQTLGQGPEFLTYFQNEAQLEKSRLLSDRFSAERPKGSFSTLEIQRTEQGDSAMYLCASSLLGGREVNTEAFFGQGTRLTVV.

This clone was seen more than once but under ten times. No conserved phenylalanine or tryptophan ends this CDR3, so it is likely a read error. For the CDR3, the DNA is TGTGCCAGCAGTGTACAGGCTGGGGCCAACGTCCTGACTTCC. This gives the protein CASSVQAGANVLTS. The chain is built from TRBV6-2 or TRBV6-3 and TRBJ2-6; D may be TRBD1 (5 bases). Germline V gives CDR1 MNHEY, CDR2 SVGEGT. Trimming removed 5 bases at V and 2 bases at J, with 7 bases between. This CDR3 region has 14 residues.

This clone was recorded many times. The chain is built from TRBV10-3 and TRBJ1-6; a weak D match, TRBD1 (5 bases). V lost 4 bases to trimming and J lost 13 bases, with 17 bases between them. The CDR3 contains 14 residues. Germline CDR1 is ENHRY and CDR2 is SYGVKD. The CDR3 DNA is TGTGCCATCAGTGGGGGGGACCTTTCGGGTCCCCTCCACTTT. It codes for CAISGGDLSGPLHF.

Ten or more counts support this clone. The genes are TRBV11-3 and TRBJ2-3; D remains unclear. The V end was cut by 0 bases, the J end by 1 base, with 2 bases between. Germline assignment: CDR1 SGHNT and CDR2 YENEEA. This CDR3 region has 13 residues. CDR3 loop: CASSLDRTDTQYF. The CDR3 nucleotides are TGTGCCAGCAGCTTAGATCGCACAGATACGCAGTATTTT.

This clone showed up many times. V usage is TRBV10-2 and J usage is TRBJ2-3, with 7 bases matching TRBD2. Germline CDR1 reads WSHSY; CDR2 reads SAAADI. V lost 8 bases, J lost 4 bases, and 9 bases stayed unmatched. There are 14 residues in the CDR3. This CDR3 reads CASLASSGADTQYF. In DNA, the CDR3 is TGCGCCAGCCTCGCGTCTAGCGGCGCAGATACGCAGTATTTT.

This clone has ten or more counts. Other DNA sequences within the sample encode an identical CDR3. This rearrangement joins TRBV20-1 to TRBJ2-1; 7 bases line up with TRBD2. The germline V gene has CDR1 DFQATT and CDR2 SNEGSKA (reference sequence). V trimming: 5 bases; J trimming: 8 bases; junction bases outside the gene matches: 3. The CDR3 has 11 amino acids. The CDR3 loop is CSAPTSYEQFF. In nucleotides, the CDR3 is TGCAGTGCTCCGACTAGCTATGAGCAGTTCTTC.

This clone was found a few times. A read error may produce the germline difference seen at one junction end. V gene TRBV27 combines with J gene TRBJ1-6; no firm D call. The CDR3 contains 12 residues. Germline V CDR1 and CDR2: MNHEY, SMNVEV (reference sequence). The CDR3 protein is CASSRYNSPLHF. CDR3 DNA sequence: TGTGCAAGCAGCCGCTATAATTCACCCCTCCACTTT.

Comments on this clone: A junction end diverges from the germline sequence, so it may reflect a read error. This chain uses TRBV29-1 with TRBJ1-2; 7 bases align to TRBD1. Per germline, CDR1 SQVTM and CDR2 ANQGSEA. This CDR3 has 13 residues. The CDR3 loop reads CSVPIQGTYGHTF. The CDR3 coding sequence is TGCAGCGTTCCCATACAGGGGACCTATGGCCACACCTTC.

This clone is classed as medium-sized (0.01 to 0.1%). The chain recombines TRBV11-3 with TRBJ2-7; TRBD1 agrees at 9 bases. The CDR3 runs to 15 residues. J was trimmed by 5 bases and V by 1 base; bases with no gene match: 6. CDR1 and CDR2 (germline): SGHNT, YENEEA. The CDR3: CASSLAGQGRHEQYF. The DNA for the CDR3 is TGTGCCAGCAGCTTAGCGGGACAGGGACGCCACGAGCAGTACTTC.

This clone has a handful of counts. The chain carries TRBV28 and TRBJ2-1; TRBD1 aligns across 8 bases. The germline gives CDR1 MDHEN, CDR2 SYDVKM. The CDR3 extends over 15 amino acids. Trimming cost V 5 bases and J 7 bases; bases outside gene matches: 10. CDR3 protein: CASSKRTGWLNEQFF. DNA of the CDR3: TGTGCCAGCAGTAAGCGGACAGGGTGGTTGAATGAGCAGTTCTTC.

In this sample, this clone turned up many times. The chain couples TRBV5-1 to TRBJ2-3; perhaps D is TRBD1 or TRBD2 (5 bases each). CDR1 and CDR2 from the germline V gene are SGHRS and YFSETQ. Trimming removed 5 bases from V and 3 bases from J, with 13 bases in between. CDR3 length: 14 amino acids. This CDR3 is CASSRGQRTDTQYF. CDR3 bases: TGCGCCAGCAGTAGGGGCCAGCGGACAGATACGCAGTATTTT.

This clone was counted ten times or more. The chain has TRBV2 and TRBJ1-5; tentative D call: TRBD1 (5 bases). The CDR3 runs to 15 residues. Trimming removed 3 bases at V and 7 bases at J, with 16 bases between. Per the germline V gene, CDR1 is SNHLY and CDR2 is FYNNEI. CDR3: CASSEGRGRGQPQHF. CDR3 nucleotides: TGTGCCAGCAGTGAGGGCCGGGGGAGGGGACAGCCCCAGCATTTT.

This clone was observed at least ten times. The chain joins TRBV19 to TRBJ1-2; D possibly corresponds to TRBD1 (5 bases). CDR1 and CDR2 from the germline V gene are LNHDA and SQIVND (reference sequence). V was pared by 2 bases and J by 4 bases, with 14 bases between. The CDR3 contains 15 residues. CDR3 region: CASSIPQGRAYGYTF. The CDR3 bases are TGTGCCAGTAGTATACCCCAGGGCAGGGCCTATGGCTACACCTTC. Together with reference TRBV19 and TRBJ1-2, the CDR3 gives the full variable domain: DGGITQSPKYLFRKEGQNVTLSCEQNLNHDAMYWYRQDPGQGLRLIYYSQIVNDFQKGDIAEGYSVSREKKESFPLTVTSAQKNPTAFYLCASSIPQGRAYGYTFGSGTRLTVV.

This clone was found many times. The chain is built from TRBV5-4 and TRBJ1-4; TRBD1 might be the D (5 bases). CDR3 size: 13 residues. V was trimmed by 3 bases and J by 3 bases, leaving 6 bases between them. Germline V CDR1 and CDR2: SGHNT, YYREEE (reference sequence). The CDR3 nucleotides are TGTGCCAGCAGCTCGGGGGCTAATGAAAAACTGTTTTTT. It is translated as CASSSGANEKLFF. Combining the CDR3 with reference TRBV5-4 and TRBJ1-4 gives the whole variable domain ETGVTQSPTHLIKTRGQQVTLRCSSQSGHNTVSWYQQALGQGPQFIFQYYREEENGRGNFPPRFSGLQFPNYSSELNVNALELDDSALYLCASSSGANEKLFFGSGTQLSVL.

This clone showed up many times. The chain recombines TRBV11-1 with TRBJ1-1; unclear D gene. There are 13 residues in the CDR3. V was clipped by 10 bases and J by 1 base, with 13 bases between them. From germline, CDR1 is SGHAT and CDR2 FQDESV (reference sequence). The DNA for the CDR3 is TGTGCCACGAAACGGACTGGGAACACTGAAGCTTTCTTT. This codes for CATKRTGNTEAFF.

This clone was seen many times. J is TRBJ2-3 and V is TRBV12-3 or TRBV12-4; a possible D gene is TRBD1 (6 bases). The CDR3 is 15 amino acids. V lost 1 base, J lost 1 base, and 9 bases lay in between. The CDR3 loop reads CASSLGGGRTDTQYF. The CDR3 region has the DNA TGTGCCAGCAGTTTAGGAGGGGGACGCACAGATACGCAGTATTTT.